This TCR beta chain was sequenced in a study of CD8+ T cells in alopecia areata. Extracted RNA was reverse transcribed, and the resulting cDNA served as sequencing template. Using immunoSEQ multiplex PCR, the repertoire was profiled, and TCRdb retains in-frame clones only, with some absent. The sample has more than 110,000 clones, 45% to 65% seen once. The sample's treatment: oral pan-JAK inhibitor, 5-10 mg twice daily. PBMCs were stained for CD3, CD4 and CD8, and CD4+ and CD8+ T cells were sorted. The V gene's germline CDR1 is KGHSH and CDR2 LQKENI. The V end was cut by 1 base, the J end by 1 base, with 13 bases between. The CDR3 covers 16 residues.

The sequenced sample was CD8+ T cells sorted from blood, obtained at week 4, from a patient treated with tofacitinib. The gene calls are TRBV18 and TRBJ2-5; possibly TRBD1 or TRBD2 for D (5 bases each). This sequence originates from a human donor with alopecia areata. This CDR3 reads CASSPRTLGAQETQYF. CDR3 in DNA: TGTGCCAGCTCACCACGAACTCTCGGGGCCCAAGAGACCCAGTACTTC.